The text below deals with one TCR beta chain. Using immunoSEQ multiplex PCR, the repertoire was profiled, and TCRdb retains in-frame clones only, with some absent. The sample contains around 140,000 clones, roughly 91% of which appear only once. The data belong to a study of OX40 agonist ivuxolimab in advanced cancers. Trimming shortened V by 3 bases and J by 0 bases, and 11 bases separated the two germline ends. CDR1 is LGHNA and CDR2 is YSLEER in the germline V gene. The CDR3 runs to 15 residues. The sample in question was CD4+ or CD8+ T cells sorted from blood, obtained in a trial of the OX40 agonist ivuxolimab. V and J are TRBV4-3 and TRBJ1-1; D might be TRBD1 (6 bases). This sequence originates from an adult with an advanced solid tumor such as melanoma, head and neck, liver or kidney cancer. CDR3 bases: TGCGCCAGCAGCCAGGGGGACAAGATGAACACTGAAGCTTTCTTT. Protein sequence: CASSQGDKMNTEAFF.